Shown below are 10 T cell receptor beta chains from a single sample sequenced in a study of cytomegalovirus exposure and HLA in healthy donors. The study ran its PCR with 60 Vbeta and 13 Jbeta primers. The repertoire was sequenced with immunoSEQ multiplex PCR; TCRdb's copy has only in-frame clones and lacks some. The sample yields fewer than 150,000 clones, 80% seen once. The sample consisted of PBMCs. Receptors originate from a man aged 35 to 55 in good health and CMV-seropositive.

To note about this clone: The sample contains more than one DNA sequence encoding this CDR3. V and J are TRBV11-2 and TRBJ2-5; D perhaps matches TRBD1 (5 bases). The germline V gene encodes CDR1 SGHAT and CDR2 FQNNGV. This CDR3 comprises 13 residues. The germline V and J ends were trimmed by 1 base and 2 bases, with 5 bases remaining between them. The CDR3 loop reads CASSLGQQETQYF. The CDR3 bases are TGTGCCAGCAGCTTAGGACAGCAAGAGACCCAGTACTTC.

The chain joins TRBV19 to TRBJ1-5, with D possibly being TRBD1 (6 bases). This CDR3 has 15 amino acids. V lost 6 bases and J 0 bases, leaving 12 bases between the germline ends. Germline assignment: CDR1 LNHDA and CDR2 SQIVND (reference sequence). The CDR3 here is CASRKTGLSNQPQHF. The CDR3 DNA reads TGTGCCAGTAGAAAAACAGGGCTTAGCAATCAGCCCCAGCATTTT.

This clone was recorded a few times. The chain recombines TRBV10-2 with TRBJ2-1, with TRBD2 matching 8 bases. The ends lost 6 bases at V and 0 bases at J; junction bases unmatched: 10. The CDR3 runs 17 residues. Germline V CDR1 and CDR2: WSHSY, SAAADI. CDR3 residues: CASRAGAFSSSYNEQFF. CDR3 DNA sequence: TGCGCCAGCAGAGCGGGAGCCTTTTCTAGCTCCTACAATGAGCAGTTCTTC.

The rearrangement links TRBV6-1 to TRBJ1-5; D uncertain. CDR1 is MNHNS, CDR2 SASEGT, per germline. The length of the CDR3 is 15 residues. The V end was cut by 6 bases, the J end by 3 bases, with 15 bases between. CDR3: CASRKGRDFNQPQHF. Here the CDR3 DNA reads TGTGCCAGCAGGAAAGGCCGGGATTTCAATCAGCCCCAGCATTTT.

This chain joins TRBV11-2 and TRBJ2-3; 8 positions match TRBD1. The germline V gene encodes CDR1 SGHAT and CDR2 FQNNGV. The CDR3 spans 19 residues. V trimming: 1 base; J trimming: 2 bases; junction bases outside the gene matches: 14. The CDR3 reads CASSLAGDRGRKLTDTQYF. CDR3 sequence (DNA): TGTGCCAGCAGCTTAGCCGGAGACAGGGGCCGCAAGCTCACAGATACGCAGTATTTT. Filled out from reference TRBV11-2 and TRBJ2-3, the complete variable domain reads EAGVAQSPRYKIIEKRQSVAFWCNPISGHATLYWYQQILGQGPKLLIQFQNNGVVDDSQLPKDRFSAERLKGVDSTLKIQPAKLEDSAVYLCASSLAGDRGRKLTDTQYFGPGTRLTVL.

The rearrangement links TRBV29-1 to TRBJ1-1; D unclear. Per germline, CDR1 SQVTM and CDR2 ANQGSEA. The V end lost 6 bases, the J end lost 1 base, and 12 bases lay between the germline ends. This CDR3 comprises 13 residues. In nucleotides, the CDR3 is TGCAGCGTCCTAATGGTCTGGAACACTGAAGCTTTCTTT. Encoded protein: CSVLMVWNTEAFF.

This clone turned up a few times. The CDR3 reads CASSYSSSSYEQYF. The CDR3 DNA follows: TGTGCCAGCAGTTACTCGAGTAGCTCCTACGAGCAGTACTTC. V gene TRBV6-6 combines with J gene TRBJ2-7; D is unclear. V was pared by 0 bases and J by 0 bases, with 6 bases between. CDR3 length: 14 amino acids. Germline V gene sequence: CDR1 MNHNY, CDR2 SVGAGI (reference sequence).

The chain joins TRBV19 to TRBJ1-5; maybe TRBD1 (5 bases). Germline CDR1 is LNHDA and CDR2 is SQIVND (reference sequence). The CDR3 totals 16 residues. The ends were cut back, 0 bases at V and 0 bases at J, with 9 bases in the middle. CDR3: CASSIDRVHSNQPQHF. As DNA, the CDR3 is TGTGCCAGTAGTATAGACAGGGTACATAGCAATCAGCCCCAGCATTTT.

CDR3 DNA sequence: TGTGCCACCAAGGGACTAGCGGGAGGACGGTTGACCGGGGAGCTGTTTTTT. Encoded protein: CATKGLAGGRLTGELFF. The rearrangement links TRBV19 to TRBJ2-2; TRBD2 aligns across 15 bases. V lost 10 bases to trimming and J lost 5 bases; unmatched junction nucleotides: 11. The CDR3 spans 17 residues. Germline values: CDR1 LNHDA, CDR2 SQIVND (reference sequence).

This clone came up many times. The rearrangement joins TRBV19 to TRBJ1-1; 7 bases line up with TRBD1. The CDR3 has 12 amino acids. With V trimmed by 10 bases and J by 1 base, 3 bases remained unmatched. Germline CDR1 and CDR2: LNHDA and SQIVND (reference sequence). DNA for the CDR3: TGTGCCACCCGGACAGGGAACACTGAAGCTTTCTTT. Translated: CATRTGNTEAFF.